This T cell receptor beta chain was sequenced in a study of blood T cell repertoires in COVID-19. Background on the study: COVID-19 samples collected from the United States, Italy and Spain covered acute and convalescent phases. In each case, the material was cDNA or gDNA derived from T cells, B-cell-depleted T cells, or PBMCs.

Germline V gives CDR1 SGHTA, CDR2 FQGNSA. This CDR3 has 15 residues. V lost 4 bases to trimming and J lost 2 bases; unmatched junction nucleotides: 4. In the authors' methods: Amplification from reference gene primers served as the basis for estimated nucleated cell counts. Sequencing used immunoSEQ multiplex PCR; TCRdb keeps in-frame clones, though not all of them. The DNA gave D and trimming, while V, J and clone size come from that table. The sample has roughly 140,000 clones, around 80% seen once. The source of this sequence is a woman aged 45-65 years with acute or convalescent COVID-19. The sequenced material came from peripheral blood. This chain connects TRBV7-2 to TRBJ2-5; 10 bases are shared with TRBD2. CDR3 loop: CASSSRTSGQETQYF. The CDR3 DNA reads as TGTGCCAGCAGCTCTCGGACTAGCGGACAAGAGACCCAGTACTTC.